This entry concerns a single T cell receptor beta chain. Its specificity is not known. The sample is drawn from a study of blood T cells in healthy people across ages. Next came a second PCR, run for about 7 to 12 cycles, which used a sample-barcoded 5' primer along with a J-beta primer mix. All samples yielded 3 million or more CDR3-containing paired-end reads. MiXCR was run by TCRdb on the 5' RACE reads, yielding one entry per CDR3 protein. The sample yields about 1.7 million distinct CDR3 sequences, 25% to 30% seen once. V gave up 2 bases and J gave up 4 bases, with 8 bases separating them. CDR3 length: 13 amino acids. Germline CDR1 is MGHDK and CDR2 is SYGVNS. Study-level results: Diversity estimates from one million T cells were considered underestimates. Per-million-T-cell TCR beta diversity fell roughly linearly with age.

Healthy Russian Caucasian donors spanned ages roughly 6 to 100 years. Sequencing input: blood. The rearrangement uses TRBV25-1 and TRBJ1-1; D not certain. This receptor was taken from a woman between 25 and 40 years old in good health. The CDR3 bases are TGTGCCAGCAGTGAACGTTGGGCCACTGAAGCTTTCTTT. Translation: CASSERWATEAFF.